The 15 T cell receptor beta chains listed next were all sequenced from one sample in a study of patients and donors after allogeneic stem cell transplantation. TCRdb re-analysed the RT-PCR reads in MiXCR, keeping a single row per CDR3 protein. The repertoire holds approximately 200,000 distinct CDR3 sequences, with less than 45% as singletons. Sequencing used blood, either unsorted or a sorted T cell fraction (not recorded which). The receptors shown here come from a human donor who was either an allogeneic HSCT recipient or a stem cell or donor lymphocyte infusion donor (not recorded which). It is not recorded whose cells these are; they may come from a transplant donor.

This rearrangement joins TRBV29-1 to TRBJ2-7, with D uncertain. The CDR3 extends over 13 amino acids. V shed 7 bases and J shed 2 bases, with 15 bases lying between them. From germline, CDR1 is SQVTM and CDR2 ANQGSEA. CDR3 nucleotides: TGCAGCGCCCGAGATCGTATGACCTACGAGCAGTACTTC. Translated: CSARDRMTYEQYF.

The CDR3 is CASSYMVTRNTIYF. The CDR3 DNA reads TGTGCCAGCAGTTACATGGTAACCAGAAACACCATATATTTT. This chain links TRBV6-6 with TRBJ1-3, with no clear D. This CDR3 comprises 14 residues. V lost 2 bases, J lost 5 bases, and 10 bases lay in between. Per the germline V gene, CDR1 is MNHNY and CDR2 is SVGAGI (reference sequence).

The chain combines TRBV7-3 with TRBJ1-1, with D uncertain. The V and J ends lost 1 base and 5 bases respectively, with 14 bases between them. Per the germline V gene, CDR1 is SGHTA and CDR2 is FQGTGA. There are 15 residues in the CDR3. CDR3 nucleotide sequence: TGTGCCAGCAGCTTAAAGTCCGGCTTTACGACTGAAGCTTTCTTT. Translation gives CASSLKSGFTTEAFF.

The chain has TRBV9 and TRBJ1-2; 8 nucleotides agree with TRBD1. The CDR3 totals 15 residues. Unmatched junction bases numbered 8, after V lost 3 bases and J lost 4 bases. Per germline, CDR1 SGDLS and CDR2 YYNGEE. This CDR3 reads CASSARQGRPYGYTF. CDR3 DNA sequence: TGTGCCAGCAGCGCAAGACAGGGGCGCCCCTATGGCTACACCTTC.

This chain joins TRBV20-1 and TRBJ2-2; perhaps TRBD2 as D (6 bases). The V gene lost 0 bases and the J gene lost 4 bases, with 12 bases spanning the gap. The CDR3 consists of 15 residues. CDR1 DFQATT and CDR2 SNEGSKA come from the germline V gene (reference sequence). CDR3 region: CSARDPGEGTGELFF. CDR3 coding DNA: TGCAGTGCTAGAGATCCGGGAGAGGGCACCGGGGAGCTGTTTTTT.

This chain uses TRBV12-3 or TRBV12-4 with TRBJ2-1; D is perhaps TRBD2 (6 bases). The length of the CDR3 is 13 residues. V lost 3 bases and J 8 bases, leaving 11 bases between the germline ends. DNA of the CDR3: TGTGCCAGCAGTTTGCGGGGATCCGATGAGCAGTTCTTC. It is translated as CASSLRGSDEQFF.

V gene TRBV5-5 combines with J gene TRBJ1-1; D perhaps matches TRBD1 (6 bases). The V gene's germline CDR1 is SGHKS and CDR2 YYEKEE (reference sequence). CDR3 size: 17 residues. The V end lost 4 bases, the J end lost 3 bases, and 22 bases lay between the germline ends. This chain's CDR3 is CASSHRPRDTGDTEAFF. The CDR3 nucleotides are TGTGCCAGCAGCCACCGGCCCAGGGACACCGGGGACACTGAAGCTTTCTTT.

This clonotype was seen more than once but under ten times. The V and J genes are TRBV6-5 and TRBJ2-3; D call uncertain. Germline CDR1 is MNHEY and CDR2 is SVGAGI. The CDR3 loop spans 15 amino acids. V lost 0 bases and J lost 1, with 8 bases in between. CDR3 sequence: CASSYSGQGTDTQYF. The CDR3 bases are TGTGCCAGCAGTTACTCAGGTCAGGGCACAGATACGCAGTATTTT.

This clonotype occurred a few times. CDR3 nucleotide sequence: TGTGCCAGCAGTTACTCAGCTTATAGCAATCAGCCCCAGCATTTT. Its protein product is CASSYSAYSNQPQHF. The V and J genes are TRBV6-2 or TRBV6-3 and TRBJ1-5; D is unresolved. Germline CDR1 MNHEY, CDR2 SVGEGT. V lost 0 bases and J lost 0, with 6 bases in between. The CDR3 has 15 residues.

The DNA of the CDR3 is TGTGCCAGCAGCCAAGATAGGACGGGCTACACCTTC. Translating gives CASSQDRTGYTF. The rearrangement joins TRBV3-1 to TRBJ1-2, with unresolved D. V shed 0 bases and J shed 8 bases, with 7 bases lying between them. Germline CDR1 reads LGHDT; CDR2 reads YNNKEL (reference sequence). The CDR3 is 12 amino acids.

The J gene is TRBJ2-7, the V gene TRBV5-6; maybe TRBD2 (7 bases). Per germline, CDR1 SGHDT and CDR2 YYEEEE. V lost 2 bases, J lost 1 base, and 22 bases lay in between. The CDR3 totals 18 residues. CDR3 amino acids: CASSLQPGGALGSYEQYF. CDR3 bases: TGTGCCAGCAGCTTACAACCTGGGGGGGCTCTAGGGTCCTACGAGCAGTACTTC.

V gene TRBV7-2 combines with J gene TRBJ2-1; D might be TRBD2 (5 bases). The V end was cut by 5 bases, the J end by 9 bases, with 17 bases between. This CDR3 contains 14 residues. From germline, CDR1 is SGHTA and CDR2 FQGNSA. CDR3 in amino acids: CASSRLVASGEQFF. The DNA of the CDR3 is TGTGCCAGCAGCCGACTCGTAGCGAGTGGTGAGCAGTTCTTC.

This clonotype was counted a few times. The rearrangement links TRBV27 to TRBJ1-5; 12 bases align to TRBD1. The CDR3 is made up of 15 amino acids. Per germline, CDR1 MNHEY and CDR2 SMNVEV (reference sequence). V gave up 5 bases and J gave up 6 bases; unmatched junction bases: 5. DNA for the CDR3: TGTGCCAGCAGTATCGGGACAGGGGGCAGTCAGCCCCAGCATTTT. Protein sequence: CASSIGTGGSQPQHF.

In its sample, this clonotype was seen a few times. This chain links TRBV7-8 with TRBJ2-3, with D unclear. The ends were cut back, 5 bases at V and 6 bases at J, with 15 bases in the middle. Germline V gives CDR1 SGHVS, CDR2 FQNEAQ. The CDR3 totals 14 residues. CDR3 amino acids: CASSSQRGSDTQYF. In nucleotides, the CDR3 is TGTGCCAGCAGCAGTCAGCGTGGCTCGGATACGCAGTATTTT.

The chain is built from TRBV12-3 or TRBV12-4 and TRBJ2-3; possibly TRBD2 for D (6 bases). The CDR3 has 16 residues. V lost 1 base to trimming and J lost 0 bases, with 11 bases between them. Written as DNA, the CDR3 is TGTGCCAGCAGTTTAGGCTGGGACTTAAGCACAGATACGCAGTATTTT. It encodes CASSLGWDLSTDTQYF.